The table lists the clone carrying this T cell receptor beta chain with a count of one. The antigen remains undetermined. V lost 1 base and J lost 6, with 13 bases in between. The germline CDR1 and CDR2 sequences are LGHNA and YNFKEQ. There are 15 residues in the CDR3. The data belong to a study of shared clonotypes between healthy human individuals. The study's findings and limits: What naive subsets generally showed was a larger estimated richness than memory subsets showed. Only blood was sampled, and tissue TCR repertoires likely differ from blood ones. The represented genetic and exposure-history diversity was limited by the small number of donors.

Tens of thousands of T cell genomes (approximately 0.2 ug DNA) went into each sorted-subset replicate. Repertoires were generated with immunoSEQ multiplex PCR, while TCRdb's copy carries only in-frame clones and drops some. In the table there are 150,000 to 200,000 clones, over 80% of which are singletons. This clonotype was obtained from a woman in her twenties or thirties in good health. Specimen: naive CD4+ T cells sorted from blood. Sample subset: CD45RA+ positively selected. The rearrangement links TRBV4-2 to TRBJ2-1; D is undetermined. The CDR3 DNA reads TGTGCCAGCAGCCAAGGATGGCCCGGCATCAATGAGCAGTTCTTC. Its translation: CASSQGWPGINEQFF.